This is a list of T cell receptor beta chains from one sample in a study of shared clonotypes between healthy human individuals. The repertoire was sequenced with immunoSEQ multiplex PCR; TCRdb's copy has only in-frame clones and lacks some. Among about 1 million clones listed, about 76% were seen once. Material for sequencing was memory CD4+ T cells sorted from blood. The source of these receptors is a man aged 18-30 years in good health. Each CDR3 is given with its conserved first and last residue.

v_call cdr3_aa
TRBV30 CAWTKVRNSGNTIYF
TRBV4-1 CASSQDRGPYGYTF
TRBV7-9 CASSLGDRGRTEAFF
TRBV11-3 CASSLEGSGELFF
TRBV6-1 CASRPIAGAETQYF
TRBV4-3 CASSPGPVNEQYF
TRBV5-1 CASRSGQALDNEQFF
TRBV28 CASTTSRAYEQYF
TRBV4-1 CASSQERGLSYEQYF
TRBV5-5 CASSLTTGHQPQHF
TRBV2 CASSLEGGYTF
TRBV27 CASSFRGEGHHF
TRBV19 CASSIPSNTGELFF
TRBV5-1 CASSLGGGEKLFF
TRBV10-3 CAIRPGREYEQYF
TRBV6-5 CASSYSNPPYEQYF
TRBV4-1 CASSQEQTPGPYYEQYF
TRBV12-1 CASSFVGGQDTNTEAFF
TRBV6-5 CASSYRGGTDTQYF
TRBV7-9 CASSLSTDTQYF
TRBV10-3 CAISRGTGEYEQYF
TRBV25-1 CASTQGAGTEAFF
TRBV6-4 CASRGKQGRVLQETQYF
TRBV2 CASSAGASYEQYF
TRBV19 CASNGQGSNQPQHF
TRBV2 CASSDAGSGGYTF
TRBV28 CASRRQAAGAFF
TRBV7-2 CASSYRRGFTDTQYF
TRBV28 CAAPPSGTSGILSTDTQYF
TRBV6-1 CASSLGLVGTDTQYF
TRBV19 CASSMVRDRAGYTF
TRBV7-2 CASSLGQSGTQYF
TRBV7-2 CASSPPGGRGKTQYF
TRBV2 CASSPGVYEQYF
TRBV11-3 CASKRFNGYTF
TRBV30 CAWSLRVGSYNEQFF
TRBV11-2 CASSLERSNYGYTF